Each of the 22 T cell receptor beta chains below was sequenced from the same sample in a study of blood T cell repertoires in COVID-19. The data were produced by immunoSEQ multiplex PCR, yet TCRdb's version contains in-frame clones alone and is incomplete. The sample consists of fewer than 300,000 clones, roughly 86% of them appearing once. The sequencing input was peripheral blood. The origin of the receptors is a man between 18 and 29 years old with active or convalescent COVID-19.

The rearrangement joins TRBV10-2 to TRBJ2-4, with D unresolved. Germline V lookup: CDR1 WSHSY, CDR2 SAAADI. V gave up 7 bases and J gave up 11 bases, with 18 bases separating them. This CDR3 region has 13 residues. The CDR3 bases are TGCGCCAGCATGGCGGCAGCCATTTTGCTTCAGTACTTC. It yields the protein CASMAAAILLQYF.

V is TRBV10-2 and J is TRBJ1-5; 7 bases map to TRBD1. V trimming: 6 bases; J trimming: 6 bases; junction bases outside the gene matches: 8. CDR1 is WSHSY and CDR2 is SAAADI in the germline V gene. CDR3 length: 14 amino acids. In nucleotides, the CDR3 is TGCGCCAGCAGCGGACAGGCGGCGGCTCAGCCCCAGCATTTT. This encodes CASSGQAAAQPQHF.

The CDR3 DNA is TGTGCCAGCAGCAAACCAGATCCCGGGGATACGCAGTATTTT. Its protein is CASSKPDPGDTQYF. The chain is built from TRBV7-3 and TRBJ2-3, with D uncertain. The germline CDR1 and CDR2 sequences are SGHTA and FQGTGA. Trimming cost V 5 bases and J 6 bases, with 15 bases left between them. The CDR3 is made up of 14 amino acids.

This chain uses TRBV7-3 with TRBJ2-2; a possible D gene is TRBD1 (5 bases). The CDR3 totals 17 residues. Trimming cost V 1 base and J 5 bases, with 17 bases left between them. In germline, CDR1 is SGHTA, CDR2 FQGTGA. CDR3 DNA: TGTGCCAGCAGCTTAAAGAGCCGGGTGGGGCCTACCGGGGAGCTGTTTTTT. Its protein is CASSLKSRVGPTGELFF.

This sequence joins TRBV7-9 and TRBJ2-2; 9 nucleotides match TRBD2. This CDR3 region has 16 residues. V shed 7 bases, J shed 8 bases, and the junction held 14 bases outside the gene matches. CDR1 and CDR2 from the germline V gene are SEHNR and FQNEAQ (reference sequence). The CDR3 sequence: CASILPGTSLSGELFF. CDR3 nucleotide sequence: TGTGCCAGCATCCTCCCCGGGACTAGCCTTTCAGGGGAGCTGTTTTTT. The complete variable domain, with remaining parts taken from reference TRBV7-9 and TRBJ2-2, reads DTGVSQNPRHKITKRGQNVTFRCDPISEHNRLYWYRQTLGQGPEFLTYFQNEAQLEKSRLLSDRFSAERPKGSFSTLEIQRTEQGDSAMYLCASILPGTSLSGELFFGEGSRLTVL.

The CDR3 loop reads CASSPTQGRFQPQHF. The CDR3 nucleotides are TGTGCCAGCTCACCAACGCAGGGAAGGTTTCAGCCCCAGCATTTT. The rearrangement uses TRBV18 and TRBJ1-5; maybe TRBD1 (5 bases). V was trimmed by 2 bases and J by 6 bases, leaving 14 bases between them. The germline gives CDR1 KGHSH, CDR2 LQKENI. This CDR3 has 15 amino acids.

The J gene is TRBJ1-3, the V gene TRBV19, with 7 bases identical to TRBD1. The CDR3 is 14 residues long. V was clipped by 8 bases and J by 4 bases; unmatched bases: 8. Germline lookup yields CDR1 LNHDA and CDR2 SQIVND (reference sequence). The CDR3 bases are TGTGCCAGTGGTACAGGGGTAGAGGGAAACACCATATATTTT. This encodes CASGTGVEGNTIYF.

This chain links TRBV7-9 with TRBJ1-6; 9 bases line up with TRBD1. This CDR3 comprises 14 residues. With 3 bases clipped from V and 11 bases from J, the junction kept 5 bases outside the gene matches. Germline CDR1 and CDR2: SEHNR and FQNEAQ (reference sequence). CDR3 amino acids: CASSFDRGDTPLHF. The CDR3 DNA is TGTGCCAGCAGCTTCGACAGGGGGGACACACCCCTCCACTTT.

This clone showed up just once. The rearrangement uses TRBV18 and TRBJ1-1, with D possibly being TRBD1 (6 bases). The germline V gene encodes CDR1 KGHSH and CDR2 LQKENI. The CDR3 contains 16 residues. Trimming pared 2 bases from V and 1 base from J, leaving 14 bases between. This CDR3 is CASSPMGRGGNTEAFF. The CDR3 nucleotides are TGTGCCAGCTCACCAATGGGCAGGGGCGGGAACACTGAAGCTTTCTTT.

The chain is built from TRBV29-1 and TRBJ2-3; D is perhaps TRBD2 (7 bases). The CDR3 contains 16 residues. Germline V gene sequence: CDR1 SQVTM, CDR2 ANQGSEA. V was clipped by 5 bases and J by 2 bases, with 20 bases between them. The CDR3 region is CSVTPLGGASTDTQYF. In DNA form, the CDR3 reads TGCAGCGTTACCCCATTAGGGGGGGCCTCCACAGATACGCAGTATTTT.

The rearrangement joins TRBV6-5 to TRBJ2-7, with 8 positions matching TRBD1. After removal of 0 bases from V and 7 bases from J, the junction contained 8 bases not matched to a gene. Germline V gives CDR1 MNHEY, CDR2 SVGAGI. This CDR3 is built from 15 residues. The CDR3 spells CASSYSSRGRGEQYF. The CDR3 nucleotides are TGTGCCAGCAGTTACTCGTCCAGGGGGCGAGGGGAGCAGTACTTC.

This clone has a single count. This chain links TRBV5-6 with TRBJ2-7, with D maybe TRBD2 (5 bases). From germline, CDR1 is SGHDT and CDR2 YYEEEE. Trimming pared 2 bases from V and 3 bases from J, leaving 12 bases between. CDR3 length: 14 residues. The CDR3 here is CASSFGEGYYEQYF. DNA of the CDR3: TGTGCCAGCAGCTTTGGTGAGGGATACTACGAGCAGTACTTC.

The rearrangement uses TRBV4-1 and TRBJ2-7; TRBD1 matches 9 bases. Germline trimming cut 8 bases from V and 6 bases from J; bases unmatched to any gene: 5. The CDR3 consists of 12 residues. The V gene's germline CDR1 is MGHRA and CDR2 YSYEKL. This chain's CDR3 is CASRGQGSEQYF. CDR3 coding DNA: TGCGCCAGCCGGGGACAGGGTAGCGAGCAGTACTTC.

Comments on this clone: No DNA is shown, since the ends of the CDR3 on it are uncertain; the CDR3 is the one TCRdb lists. V is TRBV6-2 or TRBV6-3 and J is TRBJ1-4; TRBD1 is taken as the D call from the table, unchecked against the DNA. Germline CDR1 reads MNHEY; CDR2 reads SVGEGT. The CDR3 is made up of 15 amino acids, end residues included. The CDR3 spells CASSSGQGIDEKLFF.

This chain connects TRBV6-4 to TRBJ2-3, with D hard to call. This CDR3 spans 13 amino acids. V dropped 5 bases and J dropped 3 bases, with 9 bases sitting between them. The V gene's germline CDR1 is MRHNA and CDR2 SNTAGT. CDR3 sequence (DNA): TGTGCCAGCAGTATCGGTGAAACAGATACGCAGTATTTT. This codes for CASSIGETDTQYF.

The chain joins TRBV16 to TRBJ1-5, with 7 positions matching TRBD1. Germline CDR1 reads KGHSY; CDR2 reads FQNENV. With V trimmed by 1 base and J by 4 bases, 13 bases remained unmatched. The CDR3 consists of 18 residues. The CDR3 sequence: CASSQLSRTGERNQPQHF. The CDR3 DNA sequence: TGTGCCAGCAGCCAATTGTCCAGGACAGGCGAACGGAATCAGCCCCAGCATTTT.

The chain uses TRBV3-1 (or the pseudogene TRBV3-2) and TRBJ2-5, with D unresolved. This CDR3 contains 14 residues. Germline lookup yields CDR1 LGHDT and CDR2 YNNKEL (reference sequence). V was clipped by 3 bases and J by 2 bases, with 10 bases between them. CDR3 bases: TGTGCCAGCAGCCATTATCTTCCTCAAGAGACCCAGTACTTC. It yields the protein CASSHYLPQETQYF.

This chain links TRBV2 with TRBJ2-7, with TRBD1 matching 7 bases. The V gene's germline CDR1 is SNHLY and CDR2 FYNNEI. After removal of 2 bases from V and 3 bases from J, the junction contained 4 bases not matched to a gene. This CDR3 is built from 14 residues. Here the CDR3 reads CASSELQGIYEQYF. In DNA form, the CDR3 reads TGTGCCAGCAGTGAATTACAGGGGATCTACGAGCAGTACTTC.

The J gene is TRBJ1-6, the V gene TRBV29-1; the match to TRBD1 covers 8 bases. The CDR3 is made up of 14 amino acids. Germline V gene lookup returns CDR1 SQVTM and CDR2 ANQGSEA. DNA of the CDR3: TGCGGGGTAAAATCCGGGACAGGTAATTCACCCCTCCACTTT. Amino acid sequence: CGVKSGTGNSPLHF.

Comment on this clone: At the DNA level, this CDR3 is encoded by other sequences in the same sample as well. This chain uses TRBV13 with TRBJ2-2; D unclear. V lost 0 bases, J lost 2 bases, and 4 bases lay in between. The length of the CDR3 is 14 residues. Germline V gene sequence: CDR1 PRHDT, CDR2 FYEKMQ (reference sequence). CDR3 loop: CASSLGLNTGELFF. The CDR3 DNA is TGTGCCAGCAGCTTAGGGCTAAACACCGGGGAGCTGTTTTTT.

The chain recombines TRBV4-3 with TRBJ1-5; D call uncertain. The CDR3 extends over 13 amino acids. V was trimmed by 0 bases and J by 6 bases, leaving 6 bases between them. Germline loops: CDR1 LGHNA, CDR2 YSLEER. The CDR3 DNA sequence: TGCGCCAGCAGCCAAGATCCGAGTCAGCCCCAGCATTTT. This encodes CASSQDPSQPQHF.

The chain combines TRBV19 with TRBJ1-2, with TRBD1 matching 10 bases. J gave up 7 bases and V 8 bases, and 7 bases lay outside the gene matches. The CDR3 contains 13 residues. Germline CDR1 reads LNHDA; CDR2 reads SQIVND (reference sequence). The CDR3 here is CASGDRGGSGYTF. For the CDR3, the DNA is TGTGCCAGTGGGGACAGGGGAGGGAGTGGCTACACCTTC.